These T cell receptor beta chains were read from a single sample in a study of T cell responses to AZD1222 COVID-19 vaccine. Sequencing was performed with immunoSEQ multiplex PCR; in TCRdb, only in-frame clones are kept and a portion is missing. The sample consists of 150,000 or so clones, roughly 90% of them appearing once. Material: peripheral blood, obtained 28 days after the second AZD1222 dose. The receptor source for this set is an adult who received the AZD1222 COVID-19 vaccine. CDR3s include the opening cysteine and the closing phenylalanine or tryptophan. A D gene is named only where the DNA matches it firmly. The size entry is marked missing in some rows and otherwise reads once, few, many or a size class.

>TRBJ2-1|-|TRBV5-1|TRBD2
CASSLGLAGVSPYNEQFF
TGCGCCAGCAGCTTGGGACTAGCGGGAGTTTCGCCGTACAATGAGCAGTTCTTC
>TRBJ1-2|-|TRBV6-5|TRBD1
CASRTDREGPYGYTF
TGTGCCAGCAGAACGGACAGGGAGGGACCCTATGGCTACACCTTC
>TRBJ1-2|-|TRBV15|TRBD1
CATSRDTRGAALGAFYGYTF
TGTGCCACCAGCAGAGATACCAGGGGGGCCGCCCTTGGGGCCTTCTATGGCTACACCTTC
>TRBJ1-1|-|TRBV30|-
CAWSVDSSLNTEAFF
TGTGCCTGGAGTGTGGACAGCTCTTTGAACACTGAAGCTTTCTTT
>TRBJ1-4|-|TRBV19|TRBD1
CASSPWTGENEKLFF
TGTGCCAGTAGTCCCTGGACAGGGGAGAATGAAAAACTGTTTTTT
>TRBJ1-3|once|TRBV7-9|-
CASSLGQPASGNTIYF
TGTGCCAGCAGCTTAGGGCAGCCTGCCTCTGGAAACACCATATATTTT
>TRBJ2-1|-|TRBV13|TRBD2
CASSIALGGALNEQFF
TGTGCCAGCAGTATAGCCCTCGGGGGGGCCCTCAATGAGCAGTTCTTC
>TRBJ1-4|-|TRBV19|-
CASCWRHAEKLFF
TGTGCCAGCTGCTGGCGGCATGCTGAAAAACTGTTTTTT
>TRBJ1-5|once|TRBV19|-
CASSIWTGQPQHF
TGTGCCAGTAGTATTTGGACCGGGCAGCCCCAGCATTTT
>TRBJ1-6|-|TRBV9|-
CASSVGGRSPLHF
TGTGCCAGCAGCGTAGGTGGTCGGTCACCCCTCCACTTT
>TRBJ1-5|-|TRBV6-5|-
CASSSWGSNQPQHF
TGTGCCAGCAGCTCCTGGGGGAGCAATCAGCCCCAGCATTTT
>TRBJ2-7|-|TRBV27|TRBD1
CASSRTGSSYEQYF
TGTGCCAGCAGTCGGACAGGGAGCTCCTACGAGCAGTACTTC
>TRBJ1-5|-|TRBV19|-
CASSIQVDQPQHF
TGTGCCAGTAGTATACAGGTCGATCAGCCCCAGCATTTT
>TRBJ1-2|-|TRBV5-1|-
CASSLGWEGFGYTF
TGCGCCAGCAGCTTGGGCTGGGAGGGCTTTGGCTACACCTTC
>TRBJ2-1|once|TRBV28|TRBD1
CASTPSQGARNEQFF
TGTGCCAGCACCCCAAGTCAGGGGGCGCGCAATGAGCAGTTCTTC
>TRBJ2-2|-|TRBV7-9|-
CASSFLAGELFF
TGTGCCAGCAGCTTTTTAGCCGGGGAGCTGTTTTTT
>TRBJ1-1|-|TRBV7-3|TRBD1
CASSRGRNTEAFF
TGTGCCAGCAGCAGGGGGCGGAACACTGAAGCTTTCTTT